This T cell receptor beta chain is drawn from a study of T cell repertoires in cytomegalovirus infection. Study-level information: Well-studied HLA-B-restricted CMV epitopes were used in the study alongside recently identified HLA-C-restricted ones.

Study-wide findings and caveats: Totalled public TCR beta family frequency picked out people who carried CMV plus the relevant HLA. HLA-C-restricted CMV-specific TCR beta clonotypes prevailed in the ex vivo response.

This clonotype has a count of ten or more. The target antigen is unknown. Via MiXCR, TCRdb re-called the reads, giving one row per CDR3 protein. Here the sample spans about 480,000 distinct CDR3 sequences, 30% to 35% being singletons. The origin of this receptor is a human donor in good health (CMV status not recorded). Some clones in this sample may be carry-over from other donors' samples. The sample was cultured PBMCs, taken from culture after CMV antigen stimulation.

The CDR3 sequence: CASSPRGGAGANVLTF. The CDR3 coding sequence is TGTGCCAGCAGCCCCAGGGGGGGGGCTGGGGCCAACGTCCTGACTTTC. This chain joins TRBV7-6 and TRBJ2-6; D is possibly TRBD1 or TRBD2 (7 bases each). The V end lost 5 bases, the J end lost 2 bases, and 13 bases lay between the germline ends. Germline V gene data show CDR1 as SGHVS and CDR2 as FNYEAQ. The CDR3 runs 16 residues.